This T cell receptor beta chain was profiled in a study of blood T cell repertoires in COVID-19. Study context: COVID-19 samples, acute and convalescent, were from the United States, Italy and Spain.

In the authors' methods: Amplification of reference gene primers provided the estimated nucleated cell counts. Only in-frame clones appear in the TCRdb table, and some are missing; sequencing was by immunoSEQ multiplex PCR. Clone size and V and J calls were adopted from that table, with D and trimming inferred from the DNA. The sample has 81,000 or so clones; around four fifths are singletons. CDR3 length: 15 amino acids. After removal of 4 bases from V and 2 bases from J, the junction contained 5 bases not matched to a gene. Germline V gives CDR1 KGHSH, CDR2 LQKENI. The V call is TRBV18, the J call TRBJ2-1, with TRBD1 identical over 7 bases. Sample: peripheral blood. The receptor was isolated from a woman in her 70s with active or convalescent COVID-19. The CDR3 is CASSRDRPPYNEQFF. The DNA of the CDR3 is TGTGCCAGCTCACGGGACAGACCCCCCTACAATGAGCAGTTCTTC.